A single sample is the source of the 18 T cell receptor beta chains below, sequenced in a study of cytomegalovirus exposure and HLA in healthy donors. With 60 Vbeta and 13 Jbeta primers, the PCR was carried out. Assay: immunoSEQ multiplex PCR; the TCRdb copy retains only in-frame clones and omits some. Of roughly 60,000 clones listed, 70% are singletons. The sequenced sample was PBMCs. The receptors come from a woman aged 55-75 years in good health and CMV-seropositive.

The chain uses TRBV7-9 and TRBJ1-2, with TRBD1 as a possible D gene (5 bases). The germline V gene encodes CDR1 SEHNR and CDR2 FQNEAQ (reference sequence). V lost 2 bases to trimming and J lost 0 bases, with 19 bases between them. The CDR3 loop spans 18 amino acids. CDR3 loop: CASSLTVEHRGPNYGYTF. The CDR3 DNA is TGTGCCAGCAGCTTAACCGTAGAGCATAGGGGTCCTAACTATGGCTACACCTTC.

The rearrangement joins TRBV6-5 to TRBJ2-7, with 7 bases fitting TRBD2. The germline CDR1 and CDR2 sequences are MNHEY and SVGAGI. V shed 7 bases and J 4 bases; nucleotides not matched to a gene: 10. The CDR3 spans 14 residues. The CDR3 is CASTRGGGLYEQYF. The CDR3 nucleotides are TGTGCCAGCACACGTGGGGGGGGACTTTACGAGCAGTACTTC.

The count of this clone is one. The chain employs TRBV7-9 and TRBJ1-1; 9 bases line up with TRBD1. CDR1 SEHNR and CDR2 FQNEAQ come from the germline V gene (reference sequence). This CDR3 has 16 amino acids. V shed 3 bases, J shed 5 bases, and the junction held 10 bases outside the gene matches. CDR3 protein: CASSLAGQGWRTEAFF. In nucleotides, the CDR3 is TGTGCCAGCAGCTTGGCGGGACAGGGTTGGAGGACTGAAGCTTTCTTT.

This chain uses TRBV5-6 with TRBJ2-2, with D maybe TRBD1 (6 bases). The germline gives CDR1 SGHDT, CDR2 YYEEEE. The CDR3 runs to 14 residues. V gave up 5 bases and J gave up 1 base, with 9 bases separating them. The CDR3 DNA sequence: TGTGCCAGCAGGTCGACAGGGAACACCGGGGAGCTGTTTTTT. Translated, it gives CASRSTGNTGELFF.

V is TRBV9 and J is TRBJ2-5; D possibly corresponds to TRBD2 (6 bases). CDR1 and CDR2 from the germline V gene are SGDLS and YYNGEE. The CDR3 has 14 amino acids. V was trimmed by 0 bases and J by 2 bases, leaving 8 bases between them. The CDR3 sequence: CASSVEGTQETQYF. The CDR3 nucleotides read TGTGCCAGCAGCGTAGAAGGGACTCAAGAGACCCAGTACTTC.

This rearrangement joins TRBV5-1 to TRBJ1-1; weak D call: TRBD1 (6 bases). Germline assignment: CDR1 SGHRS and CDR2 YFSETQ. CDR3 length: 14 amino acids. V dropped 7 bases and J dropped 3 bases, with 16 bases sitting between them. CDR3 sequence: CASGTGFSYTEAFF. In DNA, the CDR3 is TGCGCCAGCGGTACAGGGTTTTCGTACACTGAAGCTTTCTTT.

The chain links TRBV11-2 to TRBJ2-7, with D unresolved. This CDR3 comprises 12 residues. Germline CDR1 is SGHAT and CDR2 is FQNNGV. The V end was cut by 5 bases, the J end by 6 bases, with 11 bases between. CDR3 DNA: TGTGCCAGCAGCACTGAGGCAGTCGAGCAGTACTTC. Protein product: CASSTEAVEQYF. Filled out from reference TRBV11-2 and TRBJ2-7, the complete variable domain reads EAGVAQSPRYKIIEKRQSVAFWCNPISGHATLYWYQQILGQGPKLLIQFQNNGVVDDSQLPKDRFSAERLKGVDSTLKIQPAKLEDSAVYLCASSTEAVEQYFGPGTRLTVT.

The chain uses TRBV4-3 and TRBJ1-1, with D perhaps TRBD1 (5 bases). The CDR3 runs to 17 residues. Per the germline V gene, CDR1 is LGHNA and CDR2 is YSLEER. V lost 0 bases to trimming and J lost 1 base, with 15 bases between them. The CDR3 is CASSQDYAGIKNTEAFF. DNA of the CDR3: TGCGCCAGCAGCCAAGATTATGCAGGGATTAAGAACACTGAAGCTTTCTTT.

J is TRBJ1-5 and V is TRBV6-1; D possibly corresponds to TRBD1 (5 bases). Deletions cut 2 bases from V and 7 bases from J, with 18 bases between. Germline V lookup: CDR1 MNHNS, CDR2 SASEGT. The CDR3 spans 16 residues. Here the CDR3 reads CASSEQGAQVGQPQHF. The CDR3 nucleotides are TGTGCCAGCAGTGAACAGGGTGCTCAGGTAGGGCAGCCCCAGCATTTT.

The chain couples TRBV7-9 to TRBJ2-1, with D unresolved. Trimming removed 5 bases from V and 0 bases from J, with 20 bases in between. The CDR3 totals 18 residues. Looked up from germline, CDR1 is SEHNR and CDR2 is FQNEAQ (reference sequence). The CDR3 DNA is TGTGCCAGCAGCCCGCCCGAGATCCCGATGAGCTCCTACAATGAGCAGTTCTTC. Its protein is CASSPPEIPMSSYNEQFF. The full variable domain, its missing parts supplied by reference TRBV7-9 and TRBJ2-1, is DTGVSQNPRHKITKRGQNVTFRCDPISEHNRLYWYRQTLGQGPEFLTYFQNEAQLEKSRLLSDRFSAERPKGSFSTLEIQRTEQGDSAMYLCASSPPEIPMSSYNEQFFGPGTRLTVL.

V and J are TRBV6-5 and TRBJ2-2; D possibly corresponds to TRBD2 (7 bases). V lost 2 bases to trimming and J lost 7 bases, with 14 bases between them. CDR3 length: 15 residues. Germline CDR1 is MNHEY and CDR2 is SVGAGI. For the CDR3, the DNA is TGTGCCAGCAGTTACCTGGGGGGGCGAATCGGGGAGCTGTTTTTT. It specifies CASSYLGGRIGELFF.

As for this clone: Other DNA sequences in the sample encode the same CDR3. The CDR3 sequence: CASSAGQSNQPQHF. In DNA, the CDR3 is TGTGCCAGCAGTGCCGGACAGAGCAATCAGCCCCAGCATTTT. The chain links TRBV6-1 to TRBJ1-5, with D tentatively TRBD1 (6 bases). Between the trimmed V and J ends, which lost 4 bases and 1 base, there was a span of 8 bases. This CDR3 region has 14 residues. Germline assignment: CDR1 MNHNS and CDR2 SASEGT.

To note about this clone: The CDR3 does not end in the conserved phenylalanine or tryptophan, so this is likely a read error. J is TRBJ2-7 and V is TRBV6-6; 7 bases align to TRBD1. V shed 4 bases and J 4 bases; nucleotides not matched to a gene: 10. This CDR3 spans 15 amino acids. The germline gives CDR1 MNHNY, CDR2 SVGAGI (reference sequence). This chain's CDR3 is CASSLRGRGSYEQYL. DNA of the CDR3: TGTGCCAGCAGTTTAAGGGGGCGCGGGTCTTACGAGCAGTACCTC.

This rearrangement joins TRBV20-1 to TRBJ1-4, with 9 bases aligning to TRBD1. The CDR3 length is 11 residues. The V and J ends lost 6 bases and 11 bases, in that order; junction bases with no gene match: 4. CDR1 and CDR2 from the germline V gene are DFQATT and SNEGSKA (reference sequence). The CDR3 DNA reads as TGCAGTGCGCCGACAGGGGGGAAACTGTTTTTT. Protein sequence: CSAPTGGKLFF.

This chain's CDR3 is CASSLGTGNPNQPQHF. Here the CDR3 DNA reads TGTGCCAGCAGCTTAGGAACAGGGAACCCAAATCAGCCCCAGCATTTT. The gene calls are TRBV11-2 and TRBJ1-5; a weak D match, TRBD1 (6 bases). The CDR3 is 16 amino acids. Germline V gene lookup returns CDR1 SGHAT and CDR2 FQNNGV. Trimming stripped 1 base from V and 4 bases from J, with 14 bases between.

By proportion, this clone is medium-sized. The genes are TRBV6-1 and TRBJ1-2; D remains unclear. CDR1 is MNHNS and CDR2 is SASEGT in the germline V gene. V was clipped by 5 bases and J by 3 bases, with 10 bases between them. The CDR3 sequence is 13 residues long. Written as DNA, the CDR3 is TGTGCCAGCAGTCCCTACGGGGACTATGGCTACACCTTC. It translates to CASSPYGDYGYTF.

The rearrangement uses TRBV27 and TRBJ1-2, with 9 bases aligning to TRBD1. Per germline, CDR1 MNHEY and CDR2 SMNVEV (reference sequence). V was clipped by 5 bases and J by 4 bases; unmatched bases: 5. The length of the CDR3 is 14 residues. The CDR3 loop reads CASSRRTGAYGYTF. The CDR3 nucleotides are TGTGCCAGCAGTAGACGGACAGGGGCCTATGGCTACACCTTC.

This clone has only a few counts. In DNA, the CDR3 is TGTGCCAGCAGCTTGGTTCTCGCAGGGGATAATGGTGGCTACACCTTC. Translated, it gives CASSLVLAGDNGGYTF. The chain combines TRBV7-9 with TRBJ1-2; TRBD1 is a possible D gene (6 bases). CDR3 size: 16 residues. Germline V gives CDR1 SEHNR, CDR2 FQNEAQ (reference sequence). The V end was cut by 3 bases, the J end by 7 bases, with 21 bases between.